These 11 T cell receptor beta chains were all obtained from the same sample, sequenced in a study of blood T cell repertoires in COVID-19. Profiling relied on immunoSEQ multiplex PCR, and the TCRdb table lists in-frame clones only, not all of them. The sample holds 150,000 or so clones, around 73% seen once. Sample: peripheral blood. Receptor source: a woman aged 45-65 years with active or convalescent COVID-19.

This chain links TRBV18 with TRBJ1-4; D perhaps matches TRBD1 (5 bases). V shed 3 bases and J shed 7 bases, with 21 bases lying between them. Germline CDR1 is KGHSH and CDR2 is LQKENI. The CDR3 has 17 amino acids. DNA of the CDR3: TGTGCCAGCTCACCCCCCGCGGGGCAGGGCCGAAGTGAAAAACTGTTTTTT. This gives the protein CASSPPAGQGRSEKLFF.

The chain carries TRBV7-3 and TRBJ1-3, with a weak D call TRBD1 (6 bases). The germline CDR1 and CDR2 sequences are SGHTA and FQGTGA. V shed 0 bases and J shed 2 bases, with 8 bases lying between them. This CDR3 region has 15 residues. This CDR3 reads CASSLTGGPGNTIYF. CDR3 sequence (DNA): TGTGCCAGCAGCTTAACCGGGGGGCCTGGAAACACCATATATTTT.

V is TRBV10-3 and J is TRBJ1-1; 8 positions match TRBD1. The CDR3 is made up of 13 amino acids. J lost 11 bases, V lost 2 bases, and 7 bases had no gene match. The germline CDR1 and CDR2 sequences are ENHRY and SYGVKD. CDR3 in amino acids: CAISETTGGSAFF. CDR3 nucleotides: TGTGCCATCAGTGAGACAACAGGGGGGTCGGCTTTCTTT.

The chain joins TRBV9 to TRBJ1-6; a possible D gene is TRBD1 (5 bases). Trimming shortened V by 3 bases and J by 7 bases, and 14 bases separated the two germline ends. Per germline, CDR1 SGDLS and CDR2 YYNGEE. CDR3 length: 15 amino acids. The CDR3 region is CASSGQGAPNSPLHF. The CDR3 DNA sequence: TGTGCCAGCAGCGGGCAAGGGGCGCCGAATTCACCCCTCCACTTT. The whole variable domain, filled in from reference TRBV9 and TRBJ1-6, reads DSGVTQTPKHLITATGQRVTLRCSPRSGDLSVYWYQQSLDQGLQFLIQYYNGEERAKGNILERFSAQQFPDLHSELNLSSLELGDSALYFCASSGQGAPNSPLHFGNGTRLTVT.

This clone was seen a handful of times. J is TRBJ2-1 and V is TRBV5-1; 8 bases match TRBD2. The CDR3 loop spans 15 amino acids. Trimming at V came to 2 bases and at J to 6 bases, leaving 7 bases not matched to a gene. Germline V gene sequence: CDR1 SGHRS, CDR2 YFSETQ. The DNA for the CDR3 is TGCGCCAGCAGCTTAGCTAGCGGGTTTACCAATGAGCAGTTCTTC. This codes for CASSLASGFTNEQFF.

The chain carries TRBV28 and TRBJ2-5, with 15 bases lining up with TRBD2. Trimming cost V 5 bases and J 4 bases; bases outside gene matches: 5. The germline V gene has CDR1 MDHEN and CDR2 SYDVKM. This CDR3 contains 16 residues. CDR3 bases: TGTGCCAGCAGTCAGGGACTAGCGGGAGGAAGAGAGACCCAGTACTTC. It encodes CASSQGLAGGRETQYF.

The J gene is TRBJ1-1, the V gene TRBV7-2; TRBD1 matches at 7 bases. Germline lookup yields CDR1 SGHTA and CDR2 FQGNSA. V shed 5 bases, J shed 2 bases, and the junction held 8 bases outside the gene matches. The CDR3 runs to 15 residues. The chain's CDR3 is CASSPRQGFNTEAFF. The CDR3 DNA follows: TGTGCCAGCAGCCCTCGACAGGGATTTAACACTGAAGCTTTCTTT.

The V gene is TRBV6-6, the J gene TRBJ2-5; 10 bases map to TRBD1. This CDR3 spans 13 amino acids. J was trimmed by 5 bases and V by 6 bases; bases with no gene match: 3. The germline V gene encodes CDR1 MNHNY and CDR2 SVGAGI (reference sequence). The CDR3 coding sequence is TGTGCCAGCAGGAGACAGGGGGCGGAGACCCAGTACTTC. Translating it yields CASRRQGAETQYF.

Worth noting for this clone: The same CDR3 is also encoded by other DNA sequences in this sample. CDR3 DNA: TGTGCCAGCAGTTTAGTGGGGACAGGGGGGGGCTACACCTTC. Translated: CASSLVGTGGGYTF. The chain employs TRBV28 and TRBJ1-2, with TRBD1 matching 11 bases. The CDR3 is made up of 14 amino acids. The trim removed 2 bases at V and 8 bases at J, leaving 4 bases unmatched. The germline gives CDR1 MDHEN, CDR2 SYDVKM.

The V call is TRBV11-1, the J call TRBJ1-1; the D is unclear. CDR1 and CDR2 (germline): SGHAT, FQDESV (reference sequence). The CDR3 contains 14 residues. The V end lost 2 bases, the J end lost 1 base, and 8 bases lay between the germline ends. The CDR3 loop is CASSLRLQNTEAFF. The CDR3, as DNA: TGTGCCAGCAGCTTAAGACTGCAGAACACTGAAGCTTTCTTT.

The CDR3 DNA follows: TGTGCCAGCAGGCATCATCAGGGGGCGCCGGGGGGCTACACCTTC. Encoded protein: CASRHHQGAPGGYTF. The gene calls are TRBV9 and TRBJ1-2, with 8 bases that match TRBD1. CDR3 length: 15 residues. J gave up 8 bases and V 5 bases, and 14 bases lay outside the gene matches. Germline V gene lookup returns CDR1 SGDLS and CDR2 YYNGEE.